This T cell receptor (beta chain) was profiled in a study of T cells expressing NK-cell markers. Study-wide results and limits: Where a handful of donors were concerned, these clonotypes also led the CD3+CD56-NKG2C+ fraction.

TCRdb re-analyzed the 5' RACE reads; it lists each CDR3 protein once, without DNA. This repertoire includes under 500,000 distinct CDR3 sequences. As regards this clonotype: Its antigen remains unknown.

This CDR3 is 15 amino acids long. The germline gives CDR1 DFQATT, CDR2 SNEGSKA (reference sequence). Source material: blood T cells: a sorted CD56 or NKG2C T cell subset, CD4+ or CD8+ T cells, or bulk PBMC T cells (not recorded which). The receptor was isolated from a woman aged 18-70 years in good health. The genes are TRBV20-1 and TRBJ1-5. CDR3 region: CSAPLGRATDQPQHF.